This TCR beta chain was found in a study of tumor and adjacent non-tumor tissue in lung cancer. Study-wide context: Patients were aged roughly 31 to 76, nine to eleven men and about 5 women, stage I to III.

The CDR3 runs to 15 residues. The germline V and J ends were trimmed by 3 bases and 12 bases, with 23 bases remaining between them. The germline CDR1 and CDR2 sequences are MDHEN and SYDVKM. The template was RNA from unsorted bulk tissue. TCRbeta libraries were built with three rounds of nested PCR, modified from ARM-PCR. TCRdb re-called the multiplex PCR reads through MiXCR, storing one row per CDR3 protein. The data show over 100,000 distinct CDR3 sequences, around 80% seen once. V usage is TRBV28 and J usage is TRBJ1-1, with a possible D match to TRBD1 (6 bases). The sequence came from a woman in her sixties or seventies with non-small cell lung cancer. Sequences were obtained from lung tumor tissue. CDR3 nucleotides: TGTGCCAGCAGTTTGGGGGCAGCTGTCTACCAAGGGACTTTCTTT. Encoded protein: CASSLGAAVYQGTFF.